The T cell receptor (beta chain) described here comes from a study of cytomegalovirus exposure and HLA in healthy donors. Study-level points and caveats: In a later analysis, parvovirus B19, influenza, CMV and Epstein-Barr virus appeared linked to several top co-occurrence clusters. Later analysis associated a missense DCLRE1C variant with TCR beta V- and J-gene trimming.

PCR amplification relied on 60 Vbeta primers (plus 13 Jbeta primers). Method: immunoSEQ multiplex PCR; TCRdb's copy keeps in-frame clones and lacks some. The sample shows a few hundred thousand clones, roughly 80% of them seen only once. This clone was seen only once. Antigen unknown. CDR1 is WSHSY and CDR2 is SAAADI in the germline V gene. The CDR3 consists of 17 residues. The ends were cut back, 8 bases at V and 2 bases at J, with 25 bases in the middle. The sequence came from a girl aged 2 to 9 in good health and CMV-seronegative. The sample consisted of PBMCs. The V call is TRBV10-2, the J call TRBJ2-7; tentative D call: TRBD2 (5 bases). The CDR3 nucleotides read TGCGCCAGCCACCCAGGAGGCCTTGACGGAAAAACCTACGAGCAGTACTTC. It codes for CASHPGGLDGKTYEQYF.